The entry below describes one T cell receptor beta chain. Its matching antigen is unknown. Vbeta (60) and Jbeta (13) primers were used in the PCR. Generated by immunoSEQ multiplex PCR, the TCRdb table keeps only in-frame clones and is missing some. The sample includes 120,000 or so clones, approximately 80% of them seen just once. This sample is drawn from a study of cytomegalovirus exposure and HLA in healthy donors. The germline V gene has CDR1 LGHNA and CDR2 YSLEER. V lost 4 bases, J lost 4 bases, and 3 bases stayed unmatched. CDR3 size: 15 residues. Study conclusions and caveats: Overall, around 150 TCR beta chains were annotated as cytomegalovirus-associated.

The chain uses TRBV4-3 and TRBJ2-3, with 12 bases that match TRBD1. The TCR was taken from a female donor in good health and CMV-seropositive. The specimen was PBMCs. The CDR3 protein is CASSRWDRGPDTQYF. The DNA for the CDR3 is TGCGCCAGCAGCCGATGGGACAGGGGGCCAGATACGCAGTATTTT.